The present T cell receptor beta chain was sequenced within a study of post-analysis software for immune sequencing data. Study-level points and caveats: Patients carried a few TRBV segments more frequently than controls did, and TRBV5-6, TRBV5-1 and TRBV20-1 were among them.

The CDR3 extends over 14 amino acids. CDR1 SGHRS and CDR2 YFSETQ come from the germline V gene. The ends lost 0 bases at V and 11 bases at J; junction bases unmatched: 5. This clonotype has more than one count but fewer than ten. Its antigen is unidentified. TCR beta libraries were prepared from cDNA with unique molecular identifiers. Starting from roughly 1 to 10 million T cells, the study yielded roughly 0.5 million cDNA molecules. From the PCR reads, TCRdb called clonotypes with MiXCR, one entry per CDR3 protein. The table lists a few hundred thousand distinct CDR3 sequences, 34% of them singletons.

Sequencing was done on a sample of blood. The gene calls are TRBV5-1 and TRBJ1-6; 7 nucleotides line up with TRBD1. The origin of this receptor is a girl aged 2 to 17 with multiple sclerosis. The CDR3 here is CASSLGQGLTPLHF. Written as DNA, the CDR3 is TGCGCCAGCAGCTTGGGACAGGGACTAACACCCCTCCACTTT.